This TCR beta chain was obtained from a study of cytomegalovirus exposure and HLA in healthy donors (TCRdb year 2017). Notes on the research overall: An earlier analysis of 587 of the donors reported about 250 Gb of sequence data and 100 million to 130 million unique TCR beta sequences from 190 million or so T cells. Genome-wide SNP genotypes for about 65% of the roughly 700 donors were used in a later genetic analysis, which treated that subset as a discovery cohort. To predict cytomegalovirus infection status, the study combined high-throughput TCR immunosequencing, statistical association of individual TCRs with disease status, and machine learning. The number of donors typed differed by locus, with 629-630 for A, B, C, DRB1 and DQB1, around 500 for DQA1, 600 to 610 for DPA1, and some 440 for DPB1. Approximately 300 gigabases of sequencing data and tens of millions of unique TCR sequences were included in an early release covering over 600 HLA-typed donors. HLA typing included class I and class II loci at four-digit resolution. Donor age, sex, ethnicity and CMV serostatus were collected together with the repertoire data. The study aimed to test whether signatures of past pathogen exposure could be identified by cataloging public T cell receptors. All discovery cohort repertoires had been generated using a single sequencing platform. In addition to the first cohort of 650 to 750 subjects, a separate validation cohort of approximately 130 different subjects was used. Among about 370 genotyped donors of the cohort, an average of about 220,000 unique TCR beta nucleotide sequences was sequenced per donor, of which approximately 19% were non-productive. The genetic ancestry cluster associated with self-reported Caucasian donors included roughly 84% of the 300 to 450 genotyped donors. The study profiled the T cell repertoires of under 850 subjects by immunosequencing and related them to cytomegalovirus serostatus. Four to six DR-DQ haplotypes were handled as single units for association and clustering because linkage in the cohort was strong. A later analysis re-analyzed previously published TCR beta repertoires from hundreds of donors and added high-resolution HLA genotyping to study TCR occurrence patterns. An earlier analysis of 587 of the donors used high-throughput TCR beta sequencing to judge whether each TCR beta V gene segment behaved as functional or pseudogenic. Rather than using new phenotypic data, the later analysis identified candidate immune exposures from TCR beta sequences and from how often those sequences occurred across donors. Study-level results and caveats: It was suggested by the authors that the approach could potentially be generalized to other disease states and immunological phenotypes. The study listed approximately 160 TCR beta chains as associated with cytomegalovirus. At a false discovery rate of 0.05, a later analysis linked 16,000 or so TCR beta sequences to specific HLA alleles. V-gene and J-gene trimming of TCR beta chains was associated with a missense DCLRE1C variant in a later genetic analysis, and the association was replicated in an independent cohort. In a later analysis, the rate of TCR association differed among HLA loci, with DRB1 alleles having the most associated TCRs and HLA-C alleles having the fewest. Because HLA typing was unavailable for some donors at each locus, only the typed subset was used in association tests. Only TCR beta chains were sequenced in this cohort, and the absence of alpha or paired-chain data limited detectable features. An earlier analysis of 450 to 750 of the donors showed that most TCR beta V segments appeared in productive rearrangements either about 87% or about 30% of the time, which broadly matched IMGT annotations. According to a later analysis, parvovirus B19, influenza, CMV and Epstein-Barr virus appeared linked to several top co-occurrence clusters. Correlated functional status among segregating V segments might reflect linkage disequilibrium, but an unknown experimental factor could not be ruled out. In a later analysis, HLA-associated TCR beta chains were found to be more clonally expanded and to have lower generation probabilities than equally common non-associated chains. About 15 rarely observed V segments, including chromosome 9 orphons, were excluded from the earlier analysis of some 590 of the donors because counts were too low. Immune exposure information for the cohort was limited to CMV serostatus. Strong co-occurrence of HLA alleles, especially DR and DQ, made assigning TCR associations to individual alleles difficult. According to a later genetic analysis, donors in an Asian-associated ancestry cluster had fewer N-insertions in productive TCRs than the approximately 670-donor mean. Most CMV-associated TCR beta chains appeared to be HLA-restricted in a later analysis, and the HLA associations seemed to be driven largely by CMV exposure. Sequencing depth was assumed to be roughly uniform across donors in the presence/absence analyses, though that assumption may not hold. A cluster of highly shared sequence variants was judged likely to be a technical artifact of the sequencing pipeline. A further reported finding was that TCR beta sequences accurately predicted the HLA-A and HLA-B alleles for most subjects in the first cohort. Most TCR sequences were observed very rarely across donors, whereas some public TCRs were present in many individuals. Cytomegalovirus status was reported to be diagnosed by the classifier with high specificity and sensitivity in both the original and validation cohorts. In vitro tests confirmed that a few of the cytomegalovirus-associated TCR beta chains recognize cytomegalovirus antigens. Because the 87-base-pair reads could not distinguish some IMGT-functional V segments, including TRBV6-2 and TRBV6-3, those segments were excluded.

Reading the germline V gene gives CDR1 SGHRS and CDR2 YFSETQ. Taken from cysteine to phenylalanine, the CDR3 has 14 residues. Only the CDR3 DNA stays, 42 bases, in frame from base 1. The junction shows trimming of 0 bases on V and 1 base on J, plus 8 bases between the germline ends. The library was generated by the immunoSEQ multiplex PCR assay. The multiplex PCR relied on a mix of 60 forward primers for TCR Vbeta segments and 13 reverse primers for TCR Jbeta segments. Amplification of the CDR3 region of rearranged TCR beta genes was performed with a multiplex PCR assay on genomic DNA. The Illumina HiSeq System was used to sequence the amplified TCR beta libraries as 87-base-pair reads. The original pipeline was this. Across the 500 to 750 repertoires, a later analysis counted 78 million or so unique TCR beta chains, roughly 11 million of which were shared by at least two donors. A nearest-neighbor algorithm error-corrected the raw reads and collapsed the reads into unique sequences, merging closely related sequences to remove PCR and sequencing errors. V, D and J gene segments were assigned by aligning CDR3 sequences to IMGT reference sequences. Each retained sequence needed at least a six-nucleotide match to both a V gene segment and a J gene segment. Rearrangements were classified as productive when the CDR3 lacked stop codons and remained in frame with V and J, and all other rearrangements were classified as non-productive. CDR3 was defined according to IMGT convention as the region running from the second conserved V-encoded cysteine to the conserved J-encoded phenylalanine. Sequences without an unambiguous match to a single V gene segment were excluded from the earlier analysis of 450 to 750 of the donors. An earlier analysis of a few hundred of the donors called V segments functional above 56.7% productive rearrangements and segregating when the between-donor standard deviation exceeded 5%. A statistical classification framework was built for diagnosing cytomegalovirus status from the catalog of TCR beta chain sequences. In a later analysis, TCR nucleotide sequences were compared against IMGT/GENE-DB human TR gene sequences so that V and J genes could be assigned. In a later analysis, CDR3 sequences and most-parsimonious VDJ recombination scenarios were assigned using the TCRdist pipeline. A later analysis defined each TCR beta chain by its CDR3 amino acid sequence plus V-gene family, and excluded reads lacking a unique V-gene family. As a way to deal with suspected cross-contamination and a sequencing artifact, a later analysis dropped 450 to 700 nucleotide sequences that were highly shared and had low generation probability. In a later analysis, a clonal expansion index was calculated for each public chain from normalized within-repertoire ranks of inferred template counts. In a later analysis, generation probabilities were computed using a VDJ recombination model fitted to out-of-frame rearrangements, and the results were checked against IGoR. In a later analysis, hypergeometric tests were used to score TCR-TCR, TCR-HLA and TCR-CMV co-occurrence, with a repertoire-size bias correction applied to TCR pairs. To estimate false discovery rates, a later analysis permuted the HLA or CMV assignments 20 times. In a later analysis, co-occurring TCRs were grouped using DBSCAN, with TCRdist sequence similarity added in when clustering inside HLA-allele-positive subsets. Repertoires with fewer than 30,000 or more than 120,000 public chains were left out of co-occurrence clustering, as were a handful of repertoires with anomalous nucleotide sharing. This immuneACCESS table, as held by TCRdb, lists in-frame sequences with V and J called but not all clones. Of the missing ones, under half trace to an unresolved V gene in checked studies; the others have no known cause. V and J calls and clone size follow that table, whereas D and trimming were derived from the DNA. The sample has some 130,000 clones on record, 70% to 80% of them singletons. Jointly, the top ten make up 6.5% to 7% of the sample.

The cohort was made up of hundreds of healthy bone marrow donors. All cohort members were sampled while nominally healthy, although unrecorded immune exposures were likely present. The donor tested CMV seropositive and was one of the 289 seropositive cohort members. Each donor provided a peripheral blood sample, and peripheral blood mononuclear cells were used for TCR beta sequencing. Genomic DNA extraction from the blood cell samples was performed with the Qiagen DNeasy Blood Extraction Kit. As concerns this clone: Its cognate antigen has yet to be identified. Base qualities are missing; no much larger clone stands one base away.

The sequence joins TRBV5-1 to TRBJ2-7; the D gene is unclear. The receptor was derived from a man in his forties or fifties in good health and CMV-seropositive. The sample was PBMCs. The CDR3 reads CASSLVSSSYEQYF. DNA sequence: TGCGCCAGCAGCTTGGTTAGTAGTTCCTACGAGCAGTACTTC.